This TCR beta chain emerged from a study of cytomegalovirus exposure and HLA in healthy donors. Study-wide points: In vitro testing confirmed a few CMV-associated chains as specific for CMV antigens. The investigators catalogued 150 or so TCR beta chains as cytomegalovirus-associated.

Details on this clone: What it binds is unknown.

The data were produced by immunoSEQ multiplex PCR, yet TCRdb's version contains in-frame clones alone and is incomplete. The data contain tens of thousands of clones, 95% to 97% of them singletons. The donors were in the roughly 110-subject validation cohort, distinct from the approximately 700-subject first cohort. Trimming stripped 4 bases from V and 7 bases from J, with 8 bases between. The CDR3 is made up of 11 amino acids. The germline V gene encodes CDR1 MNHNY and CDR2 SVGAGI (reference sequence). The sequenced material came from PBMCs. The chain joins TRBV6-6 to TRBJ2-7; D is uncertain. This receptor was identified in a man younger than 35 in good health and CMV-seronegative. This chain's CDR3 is CASSSPREQYF. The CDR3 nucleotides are TGTGCCAGCAGTTCCCCCAGGGAGCAGTACTTC.